This TCR beta chain appears in the sequencing data of a study of cytomegalovirus exposure and HLA in healthy donors. The study's findings and limits: Diagnosis of cytomegalovirus status made by the classifier reportedly showed high specificity and sensitivity.

There are a few counts of this clone. As yet, its antigen is unknown. It was with 60 Vbeta and 13 Jbeta primers that the PCR ran. In the authors' workflow: Later, an analysis found roughly 80 million unique TCR beta chains, and 10 million to 11 million of these were shared. The repertoire was sequenced with immunoSEQ multiplex PCR; TCRdb's copy has only in-frame clones and lacks some. V, J and clone size reflect that table, while D and trimming were determined from the DNA. The sample includes about 150,000 clones, approximately 9% of them seen just once. The clonotype originates from a male donor in good health and CMV-seronegative. Sequencing was done on a sample of PBMCs.

The CDR3 is CASSLGAGGPDTQYF. The DNA for the CDR3 is TGTGCCAGCAGCTTAGGGGCGGGCGGTCCCGATACGCAGTATTTT. The chain combines TRBV11-2 with TRBJ2-3; possible D gene TRBD2, 5 bases. The CDR3 is made up of 15 amino acids. The germline V gene has CDR1 SGHAT and CDR2 FQNNGV. Between the trimmed V and J ends, which lost 1 base and 6 bases, there was a span of 14 bases.